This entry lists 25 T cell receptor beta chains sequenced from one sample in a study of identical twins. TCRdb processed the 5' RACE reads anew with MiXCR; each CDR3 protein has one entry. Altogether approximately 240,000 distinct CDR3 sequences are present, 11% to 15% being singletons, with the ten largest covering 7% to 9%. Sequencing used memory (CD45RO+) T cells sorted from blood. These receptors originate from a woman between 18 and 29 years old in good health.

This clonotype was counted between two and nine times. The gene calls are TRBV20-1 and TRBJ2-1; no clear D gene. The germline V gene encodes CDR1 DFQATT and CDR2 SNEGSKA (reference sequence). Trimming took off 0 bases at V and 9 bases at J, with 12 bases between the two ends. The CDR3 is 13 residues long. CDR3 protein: CSARETPPGEQFF. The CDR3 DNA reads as TGCAGTGCTAGAGAAACCCCTCCCGGTGAGCAGTTCTTC.

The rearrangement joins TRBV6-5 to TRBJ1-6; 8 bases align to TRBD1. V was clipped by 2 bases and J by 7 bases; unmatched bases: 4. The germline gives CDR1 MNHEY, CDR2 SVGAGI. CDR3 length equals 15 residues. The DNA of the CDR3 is TGTGCCAGCAGTTACGGGGGACAGGTCAATTCACCCCTCCACTTT. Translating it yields CASSYGGQVNSPLHF.

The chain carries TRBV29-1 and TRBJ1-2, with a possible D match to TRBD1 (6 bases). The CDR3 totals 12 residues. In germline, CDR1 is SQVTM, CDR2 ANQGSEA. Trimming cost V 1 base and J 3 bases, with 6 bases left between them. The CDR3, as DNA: TGCAGCGTTGAAGGGACAGACTATGGCTACACCTTC. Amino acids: CSVEGTDYGYTF.

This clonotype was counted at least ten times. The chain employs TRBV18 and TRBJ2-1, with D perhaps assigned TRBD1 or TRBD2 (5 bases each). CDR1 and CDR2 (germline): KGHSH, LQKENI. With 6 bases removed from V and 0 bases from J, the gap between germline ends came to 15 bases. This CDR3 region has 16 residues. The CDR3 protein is CASSSRGAGSYNEQFF. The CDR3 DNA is TGTGCCAGCTCGAGTAGGGGCGCGGGCTCCTACAATGAGCAGTTCTTC.

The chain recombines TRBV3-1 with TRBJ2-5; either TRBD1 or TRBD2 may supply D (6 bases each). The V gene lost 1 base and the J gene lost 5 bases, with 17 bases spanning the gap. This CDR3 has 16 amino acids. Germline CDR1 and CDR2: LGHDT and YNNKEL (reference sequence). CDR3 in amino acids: CASSQGFGGLTETQYF. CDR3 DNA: TGTGCCAGCAGCCAAGGGTTCGGGGGCCTAACGGAGACCCAGTACTTC.

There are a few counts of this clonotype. CDR3: CASSPGGTSYSNQPQHF. As DNA, the CDR3 is TGTGCCAGCAGTCCTGGAGGGACATCGTATAGCAATCAGCCCCAGCATTTT. The rearrangement links TRBV6-2 or TRBV6-3 to TRBJ1-5; the D gene is possibly TRBD1 (6 bases). Germline values: CDR1 MNHEY, CDR2 SVGEGT. Between the trimmed V and J ends, which lost 5 bases and 0 bases, there was a span of 17 bases. This CDR3 comprises 17 residues.

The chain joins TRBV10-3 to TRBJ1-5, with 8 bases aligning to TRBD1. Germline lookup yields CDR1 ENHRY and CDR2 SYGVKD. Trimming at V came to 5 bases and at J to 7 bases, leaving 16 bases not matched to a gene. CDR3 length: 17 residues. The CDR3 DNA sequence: TGTGCCATCAGTACCACCCTGGACAGGGCCCCTCAGCAGCCCCAGCATTTT. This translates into CAISTTLDRAPQQPQHF.

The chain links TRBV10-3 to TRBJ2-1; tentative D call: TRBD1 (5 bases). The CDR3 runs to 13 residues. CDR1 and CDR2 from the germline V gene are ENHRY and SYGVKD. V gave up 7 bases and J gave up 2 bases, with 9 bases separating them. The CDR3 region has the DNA TGTGCCATCACCAGGGAACCCTACAATGAGCAGTTCTTC. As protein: CAITREPYNEQFF.

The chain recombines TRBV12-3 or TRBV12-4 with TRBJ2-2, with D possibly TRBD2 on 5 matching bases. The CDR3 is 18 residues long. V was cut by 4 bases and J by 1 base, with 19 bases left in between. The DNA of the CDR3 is TGTGCCAGCAGTTCCGGGGTGTATAGGGCCCTGAACACCGGGGAGCTGTTTTTT. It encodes CASSSGVYRALNTGELFF.

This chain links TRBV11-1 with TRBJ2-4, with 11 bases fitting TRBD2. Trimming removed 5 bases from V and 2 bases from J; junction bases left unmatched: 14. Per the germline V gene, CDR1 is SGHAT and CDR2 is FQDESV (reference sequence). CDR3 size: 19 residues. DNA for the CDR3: TGTGCCAGCAGCCCACAACCGGGACTAGCGGCCGGGACCAAAAACATTCAGTACTTC. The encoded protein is CASSPQPGLAAGTKNIQYF.

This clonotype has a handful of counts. DNA for the CDR3: TGTGCCAGCAGCTTTACAGGGGGCTTATCTCGTGGCTACACCTTC. Translation: CASSFTGGLSRGYTF. This chain joins TRBV5-5 and TRBJ1-2; TRBD1 matches at 9 bases. V trimming: 2 bases; J trimming: 7 bases; junction bases outside the gene matches: 9. Germline loops: CDR1 SGHKS, CDR2 YYEKEE (reference sequence). The CDR3 loop spans 15 amino acids.

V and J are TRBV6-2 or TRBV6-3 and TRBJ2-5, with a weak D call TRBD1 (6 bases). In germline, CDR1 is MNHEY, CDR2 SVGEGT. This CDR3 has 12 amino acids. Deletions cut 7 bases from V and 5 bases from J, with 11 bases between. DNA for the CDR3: TGTGCCAGCAACGACAGGACGGAGACCCAGTACTTC. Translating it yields CASNDRTETQYF.

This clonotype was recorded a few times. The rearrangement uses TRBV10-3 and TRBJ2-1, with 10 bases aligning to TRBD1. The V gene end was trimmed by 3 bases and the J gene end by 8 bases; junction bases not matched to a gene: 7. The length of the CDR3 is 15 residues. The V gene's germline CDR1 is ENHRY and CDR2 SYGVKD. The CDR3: CAISDPRDRGDEQFF. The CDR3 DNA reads TGTGCCATCAGTGACCCTCGGGACAGGGGCGATGAGCAGTTCTTC.

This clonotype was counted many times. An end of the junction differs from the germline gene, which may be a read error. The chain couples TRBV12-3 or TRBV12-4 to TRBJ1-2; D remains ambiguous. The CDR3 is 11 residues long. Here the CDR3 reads CASSSGYGYTF. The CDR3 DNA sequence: TGCGCCAGCAGCTCCGGCTATGGCTACACCTTC.

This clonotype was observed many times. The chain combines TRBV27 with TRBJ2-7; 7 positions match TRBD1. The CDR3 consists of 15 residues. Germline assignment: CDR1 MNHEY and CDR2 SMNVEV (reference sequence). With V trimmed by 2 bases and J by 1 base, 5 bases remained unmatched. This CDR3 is CASSLTGQLSYEQYF. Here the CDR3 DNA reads TGTGCCAGCAGTTTAACGGGACAGCTTTCCTACGAGCAGTACTTC.

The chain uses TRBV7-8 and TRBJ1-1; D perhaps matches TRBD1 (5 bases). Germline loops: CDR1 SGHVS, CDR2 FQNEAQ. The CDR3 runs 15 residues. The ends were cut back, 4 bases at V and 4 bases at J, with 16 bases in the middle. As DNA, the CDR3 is TGTGCCAGCAGCTACGGCCAGCGACAGCTCACTGAAGCTTTCTTT. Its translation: CASSYGQRQLTEAFF. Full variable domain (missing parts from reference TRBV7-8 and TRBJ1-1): GAGVSQSPRYKVAKRGQDVALRCDPISGHVSLFWYQQALGQGPEFLTYFQNEAQLDKSGLPSDRFFAERPEGSVSTLKIQRTQQEDSAVYLCASSYGQRQLTEAFFGQGTRLTVV.

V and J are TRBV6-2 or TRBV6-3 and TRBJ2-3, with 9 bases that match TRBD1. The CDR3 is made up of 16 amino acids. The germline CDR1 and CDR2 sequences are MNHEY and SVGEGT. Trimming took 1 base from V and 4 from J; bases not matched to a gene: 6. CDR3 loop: CASSYFSRTGADTQYF. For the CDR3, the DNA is TGTGCCAGCAGTTACTTTTCGAGGACAGGGGCAGATACGCAGTATTTT.

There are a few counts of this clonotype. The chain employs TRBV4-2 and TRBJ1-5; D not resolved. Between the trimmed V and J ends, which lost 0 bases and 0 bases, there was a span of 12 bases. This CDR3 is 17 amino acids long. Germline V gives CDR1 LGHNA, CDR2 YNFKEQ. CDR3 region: CASSQEWNRYSNQPQHF. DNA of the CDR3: TGTGCCAGCAGCCAAGAGTGGAATCGATATAGCAATCAGCCCCAGCATTTT.

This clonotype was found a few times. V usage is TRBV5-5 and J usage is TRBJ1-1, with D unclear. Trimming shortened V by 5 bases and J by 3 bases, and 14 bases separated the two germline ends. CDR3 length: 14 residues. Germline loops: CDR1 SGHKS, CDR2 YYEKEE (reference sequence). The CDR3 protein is CASRPLMSHTEAFF. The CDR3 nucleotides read TGTGCCAGCAGACCGCTAATGAGCCACACTGAAGCTTTCTTT.

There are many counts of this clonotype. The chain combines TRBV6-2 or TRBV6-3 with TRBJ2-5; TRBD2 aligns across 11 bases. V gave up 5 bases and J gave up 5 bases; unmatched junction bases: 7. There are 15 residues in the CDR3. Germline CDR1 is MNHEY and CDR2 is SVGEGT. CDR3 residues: CASSPGTSGLETQYF. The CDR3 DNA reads TGTGCCAGCAGTCCCGGGACTAGCGGACTTGAGACCCAGTACTTC.

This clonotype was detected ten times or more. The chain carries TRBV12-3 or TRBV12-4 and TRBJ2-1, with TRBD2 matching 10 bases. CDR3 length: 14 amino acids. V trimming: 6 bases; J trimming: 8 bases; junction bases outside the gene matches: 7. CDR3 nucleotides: TGTGCCAGCAGCCCGCTAGCGGGGGCTTATGAGCAGTTCTTC. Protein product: CASSPLAGAYEQFF.

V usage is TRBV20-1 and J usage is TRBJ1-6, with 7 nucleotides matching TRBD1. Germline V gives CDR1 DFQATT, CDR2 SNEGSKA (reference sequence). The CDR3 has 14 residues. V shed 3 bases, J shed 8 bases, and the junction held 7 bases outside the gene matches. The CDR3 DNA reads TGCAGTGCTAGGTACAGGGGATTGGATTCACCCCTCCACTTT. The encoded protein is CSARYRGLDSPLHF.

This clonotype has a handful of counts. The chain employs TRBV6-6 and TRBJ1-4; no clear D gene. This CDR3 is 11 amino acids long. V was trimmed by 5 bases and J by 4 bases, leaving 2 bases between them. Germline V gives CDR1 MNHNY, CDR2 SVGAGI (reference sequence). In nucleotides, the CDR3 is TGTGCCAGCAGTAGTAATGAAAAACTGTTTTTT. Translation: CASSSNEKLFF.

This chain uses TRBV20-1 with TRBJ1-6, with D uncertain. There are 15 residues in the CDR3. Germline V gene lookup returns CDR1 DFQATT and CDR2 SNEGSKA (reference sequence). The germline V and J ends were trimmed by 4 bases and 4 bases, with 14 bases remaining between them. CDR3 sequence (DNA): TGCAGTGCTAACCCCCTCCGGAGATATAATTCACCCCTCCACTTT. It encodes CSANPLRRYNSPLHF.

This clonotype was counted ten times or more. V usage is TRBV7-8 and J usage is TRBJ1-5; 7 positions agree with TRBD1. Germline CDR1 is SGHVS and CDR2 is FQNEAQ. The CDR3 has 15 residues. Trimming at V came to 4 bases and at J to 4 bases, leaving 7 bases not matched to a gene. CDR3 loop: CASSSSDRLNQPQHF. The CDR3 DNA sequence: TGTGCCAGCAGCTCCTCGGACAGGCTGAATCAGCCCCAGCATTTT.